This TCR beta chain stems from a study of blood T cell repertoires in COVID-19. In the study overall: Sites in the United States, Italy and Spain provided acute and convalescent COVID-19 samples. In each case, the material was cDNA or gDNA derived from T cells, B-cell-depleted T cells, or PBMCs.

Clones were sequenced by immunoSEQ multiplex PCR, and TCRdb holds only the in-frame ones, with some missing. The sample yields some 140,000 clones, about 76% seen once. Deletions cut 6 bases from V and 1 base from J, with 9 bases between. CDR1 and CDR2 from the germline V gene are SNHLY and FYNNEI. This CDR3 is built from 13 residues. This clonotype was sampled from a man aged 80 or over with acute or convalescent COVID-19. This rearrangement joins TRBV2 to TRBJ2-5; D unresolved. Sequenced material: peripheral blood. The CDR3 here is CASRSYSQETQYF. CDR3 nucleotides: TGTGCCAGCAGGAGTTACAGCCAAGAGACCCAGTACTTC.